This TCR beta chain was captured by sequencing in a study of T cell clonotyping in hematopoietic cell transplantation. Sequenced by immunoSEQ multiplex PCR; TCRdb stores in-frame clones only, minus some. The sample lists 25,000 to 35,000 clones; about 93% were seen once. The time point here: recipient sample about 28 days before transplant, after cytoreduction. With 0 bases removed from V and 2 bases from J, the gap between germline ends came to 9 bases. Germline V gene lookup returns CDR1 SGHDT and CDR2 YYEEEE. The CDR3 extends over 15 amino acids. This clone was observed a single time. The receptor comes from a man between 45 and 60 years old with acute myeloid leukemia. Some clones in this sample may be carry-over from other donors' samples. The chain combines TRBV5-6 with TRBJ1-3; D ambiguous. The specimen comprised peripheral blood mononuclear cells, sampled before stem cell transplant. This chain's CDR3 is CASSLGRLAGNTIYF. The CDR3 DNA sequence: TGTGCCAGCAGCTTGGGGAGGCTGGCTGGAAACACCATATATTTT.